The present T cell receptor (beta chain) was sequenced within a study of CXCR3-negative and CXCR3-positive naive CD8 T cells. All TRB cDNA libraries came from 5' RACE performed with UMI labels. Each CDR3 protein gets one entry in TCRdb, which reprocessed the 5' RACE reads and gives no DNA. The sample data list about 43,000 distinct CDR3 sequences. The CDR3 runs 16 residues. The clonotype comes from a human donor in good health. Some clones in this sample may be carry-over from other donors' samples. The sample taken for sequencing was memory CD8+ T cells from blood. The V gene is TRBV21-1, the J gene TRBJ1-4. TRBV21-1 is designated a pseudogene. The CDR3: CASSKGQAELNEKLFF.